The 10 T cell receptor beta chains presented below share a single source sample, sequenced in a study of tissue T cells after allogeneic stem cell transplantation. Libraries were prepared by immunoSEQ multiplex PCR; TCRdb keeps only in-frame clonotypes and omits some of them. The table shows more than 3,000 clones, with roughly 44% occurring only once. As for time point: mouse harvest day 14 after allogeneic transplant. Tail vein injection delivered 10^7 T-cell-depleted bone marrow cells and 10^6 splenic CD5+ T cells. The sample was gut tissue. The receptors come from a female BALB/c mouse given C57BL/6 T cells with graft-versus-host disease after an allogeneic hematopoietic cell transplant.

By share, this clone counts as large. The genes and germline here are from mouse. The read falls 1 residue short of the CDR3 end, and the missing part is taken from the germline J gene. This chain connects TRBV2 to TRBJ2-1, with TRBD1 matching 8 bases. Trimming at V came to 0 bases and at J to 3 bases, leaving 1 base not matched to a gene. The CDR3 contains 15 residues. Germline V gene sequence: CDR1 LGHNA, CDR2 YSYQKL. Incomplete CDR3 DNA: TGTGCCAGCAGCCAAGAAGGACAGGGCTATGCTGAGCAGTTC. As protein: CASSQEGQGYAEQF. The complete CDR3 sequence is CASSQEGQGYAEQFF.

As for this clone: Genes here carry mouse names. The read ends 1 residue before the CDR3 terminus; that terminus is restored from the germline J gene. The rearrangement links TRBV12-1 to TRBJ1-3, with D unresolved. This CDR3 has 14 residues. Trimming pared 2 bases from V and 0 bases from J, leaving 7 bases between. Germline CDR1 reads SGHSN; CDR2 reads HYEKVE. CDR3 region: CASSRRISGNTLYF. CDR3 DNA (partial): TGTGCCAGCTCTCGACGAATTTCTGGAAATACGCTCTAT.

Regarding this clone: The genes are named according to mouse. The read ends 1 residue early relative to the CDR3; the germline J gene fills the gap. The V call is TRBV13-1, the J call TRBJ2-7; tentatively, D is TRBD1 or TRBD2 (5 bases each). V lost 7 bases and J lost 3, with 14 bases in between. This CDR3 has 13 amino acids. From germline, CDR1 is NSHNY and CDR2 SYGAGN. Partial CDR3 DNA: TGTGCCAGCGGTAGGGGACGGGACTATGAACAGTAC. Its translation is CASGRGRDYEQY. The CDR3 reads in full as CASGRGRDYEQYF.

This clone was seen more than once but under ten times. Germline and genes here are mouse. CDR3 bases read: TGTGCAAGCGGGCTGGGGTTTGAACAGTAC. This sequence encodes CASGLGFEQY. The entire CDR3 sequence reads CASGLGFEQYF. J is TRBJ2-7 and V is TRBV16; possible D gene TRBD2, 6 bases. The missing CDR3 end, 1 residue past where the read stops, is filled in from the germline J gene. CDR1 SGHSA and CDR2 FRNQAP come from the germline V gene. The CDR3 runs to 11 residues. Between the trimmed V and J ends, which lost 8 bases and 6 bases, there was a span of 11 bases.

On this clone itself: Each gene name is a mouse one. The CDR3 here is CASSFPEGKDEQYF. The covered CDR3 bases are TGTGCAAGCAGCTTCCCGGAGGGGAAGGATGAACAGTAC. V is TRBV16 and J is TRBJ2-7, with D possibly TRBD1 on 5 matching bases. The read terminates 1 residue ahead of where the CDR3 ends, so the germline J gene completes it. Germline CDR1 and CDR2: SGHSA and FRNQAP. V lost 3 bases and J lost 5, with 14 bases in between. This CDR3 is built from 14 residues.

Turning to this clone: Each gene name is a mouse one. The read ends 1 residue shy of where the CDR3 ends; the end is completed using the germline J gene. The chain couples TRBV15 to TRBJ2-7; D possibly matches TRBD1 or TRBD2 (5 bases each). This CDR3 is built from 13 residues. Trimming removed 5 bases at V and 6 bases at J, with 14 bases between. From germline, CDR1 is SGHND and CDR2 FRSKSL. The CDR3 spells CASSPGTGFEQYF. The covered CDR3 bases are TGTGCCAGCAGTCCTGGGACGGGCTTTGAACAGTAC.

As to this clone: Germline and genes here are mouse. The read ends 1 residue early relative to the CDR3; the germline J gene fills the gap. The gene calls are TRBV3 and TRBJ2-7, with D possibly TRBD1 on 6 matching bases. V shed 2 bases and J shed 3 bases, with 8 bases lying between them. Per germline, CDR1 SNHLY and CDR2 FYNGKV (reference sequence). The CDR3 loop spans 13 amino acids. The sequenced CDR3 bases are TGTGCCAGCAGCTTACGGGACAACTATGAACAGTAC. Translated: CASSLRDNYEQY. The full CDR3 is CASSLRDNYEQYF.

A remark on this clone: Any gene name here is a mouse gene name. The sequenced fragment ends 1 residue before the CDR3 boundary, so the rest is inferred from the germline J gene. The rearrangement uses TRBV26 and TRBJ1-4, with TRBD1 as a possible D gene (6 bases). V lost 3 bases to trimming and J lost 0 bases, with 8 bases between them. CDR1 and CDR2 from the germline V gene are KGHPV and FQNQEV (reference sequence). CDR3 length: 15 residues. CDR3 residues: CASSLGTFSNERLFF. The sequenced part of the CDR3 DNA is TGTGCCAGCAGTCTTGGGACATTTTCCAACGAAAGATTATTT.

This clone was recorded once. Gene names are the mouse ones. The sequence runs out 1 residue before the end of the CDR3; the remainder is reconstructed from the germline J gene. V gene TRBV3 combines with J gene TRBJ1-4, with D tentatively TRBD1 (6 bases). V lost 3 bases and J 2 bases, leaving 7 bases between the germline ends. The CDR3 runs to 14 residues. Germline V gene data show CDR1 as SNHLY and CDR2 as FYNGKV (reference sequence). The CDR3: CASSFQGSNERLFF. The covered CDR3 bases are TGTGCCAGCAGCTTTCAGGGGTCCAACGAAAGATTATTT.

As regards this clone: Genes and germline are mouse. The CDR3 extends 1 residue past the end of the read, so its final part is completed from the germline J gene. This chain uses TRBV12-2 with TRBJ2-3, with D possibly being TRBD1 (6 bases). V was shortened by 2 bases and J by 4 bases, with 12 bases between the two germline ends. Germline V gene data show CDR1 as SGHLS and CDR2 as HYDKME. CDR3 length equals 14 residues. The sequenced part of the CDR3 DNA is TGTGCCAGCTCTCCCCAGGGACAACCAGAAACGCTGTAT. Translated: CASSPQGQPETLY. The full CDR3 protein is CASSPQGQPETLYF.